Following are 30 T cell receptor beta chains from one sample sequenced in a study of blood T cell repertoires in COVID-19 (dated by TCRdb to 2018 to 2020). The library was generated by the immunoSEQ multiplex PCR assay. In its TCRdb copy, this immuneACCESS table keeps in-frame sequences only and misses some clones. Where compared with another copy, unresolved V genes explain less than half of these, and the others have no known cause. Present in this sample are roughly 62,000 clones, roughly 92% of which were seen just once. Approximately 6% of the sample is taken by the ten largest. Material: peripheral blood. These receptors originate from a human donor in a cohort sampled during active COVID-19.

This clone has just one count. The chain combines TRBV7-2 with TRBJ2-3; 14 bases agree with TRBD2. Germline lookup yields CDR1 SGHTA and CDR2 FQGNSA. The CDR3 loop spans 16 amino acids. V shed 5 bases and J 3 bases; nucleotides not matched to a gene: 4. In DNA form, the CDR3 reads TGTGCCAGCAGCCTAAGACTAGCGGGGGGGACAGATACGCAGTATTTT. This codes for CASSLRLAGGTDTQYF.

The J gene is TRBJ2-1, the V gene TRBV7-3, with 12 bases lining up with TRBD2. Germline CDR1 is SGHTA and CDR2 is FQGTGA. Unmatched junction bases numbered 11, after V lost 5 bases and J lost 3 bases. The CDR3 runs 18 residues. The chain's CDR3 is CASSLFTATSGGYNEQFF. In DNA, the CDR3 is TGTGCCAGCAGCCTCTTTACGGCGACTAGCGGGGGCTACAATGAGCAGTTCTTC.

V is TRBV28 and J is TRBJ1-3, with D perhaps matching TRBD1 (6 bases). The V end lost 4 bases, the J end lost 2 bases, and 12 bases lay between the germline ends. Germline V gene data show CDR1 as MDHEN and CDR2 as SYDVKM. CDR3 length: 15 amino acids. The CDR3 loop reads CASSSARTAGNTIYF. CDR3 in DNA: TGTGCCAGCAGTTCCGCCAGGACAGCTGGAAACACCATATATTTT. The complete variable domain, with remaining parts taken from reference TRBV28 and TRBJ1-3, reads DVKVTQSSRYLVKRTGEKVFLECVQDMDHENMFWYRQDPGLGLRLIYFSYDVKMKEKGDIPEGYSVSREKKERFSLILESASTNQTSMYLCASSSARTAGNTIYFGEGSWLTVV.

The chain employs TRBV11-2 and TRBJ2-7; 7 bases are shared with TRBD2. Germline values: CDR1 SGHAT, CDR2 FQNNGV. The CDR3 loop spans 15 amino acids. After removal of 5 bases from V and 1 base from J, the junction contained 8 bases not matched to a gene. The CDR3 loop reads CASSAQSGESYEQYF. The CDR3, as DNA: TGTGCCAGCAGCGCGCAGAGCGGGGAGTCCTACGAGCAGTACTTC.

The chain carries TRBV19 and TRBJ1-2; D is unresolved. Between the trimmed V and J ends, which lost 2 bases and 5 bases, there was a span of 15 bases. Germline assignment: CDR1 LNHDA and CDR2 SQIVND (reference sequence). There are 15 residues in the CDR3. The CDR3 loop is CASSISAGPRYGYTF. The CDR3 nucleotides are TGTGCCAGTAGTATATCTGCAGGCCCCCGATATGGCTACACCTTC.

The V gene is TRBV5-8, the J gene TRBJ2-2, with D maybe TRBD1 (5 bases). CDR3 length equals 17 residues. The germline gives CDR1 SGHTS, CDR2 YDEGEE. V was trimmed by 1 base and J by 5 bases, leaving 18 bases between them. CDR3 sequence (DNA): TGTGCCAGCAGCTTGAGCAGGGCATCGGATTGGACCGGGGAGCTGTTTTTT. Its protein is CASSLSRASDWTGELFF.

The chain combines TRBV4-2 with TRBJ1-1; the match to TRBD1 covers 10 bases. Germline CDR1 LGHNA, CDR2 YNFKEQ. V gave up 1 base and J gave up 5 bases; unmatched junction bases: 7. This CDR3 is built from 16 residues. The CDR3 nucleotides are TGTGCCAGCAGCCAAGCTCTTGGGACAGGGGATACTGAAGCTTTCTTT. Amino acid sequence: CASSQALGTGDTEAFF.

The chain links TRBV27 to TRBJ1-1; maybe TRBD1 (6 bases). The germline CDR1 and CDR2 sequences are MNHEY and SMNVEV (reference sequence). V shed 5 bases and J shed 7 bases, with 14 bases lying between them. The CDR3 totals 13 residues. Here the CDR3 reads CASSLQGTGEAFF. The CDR3 DNA reads as TGTGCCAGCAGTCTGCAGGGGACCGGTGAAGCTTTCTTT.

The V call is TRBV3-1 (or the pseudogene TRBV3-2), the J call TRBJ2-7, with unresolved D. V was cut by 4 bases and J by 0 bases, with 7 bases left in between. The V gene's germline CDR1 is LGHDT and CDR2 YNNKEL (reference sequence). This CDR3 is 13 amino acids long. CDR3 residues: CASSLRVSYEQYF. CDR3 DNA: TGTGCCAGCAGCCTCCGGGTCTCCTACGAGCAGTACTTC.

The rearrangement links TRBV15 to TRBJ1-5; D ambiguous. Per the germline V gene, CDR1 is LNHNV and CDR2 is YYDKDF (reference sequence). V was pared by 6 bases and J by 7 bases, with 4 bases between. This CDR3 comprises 10 residues. The CDR3 sequence: CATSEQPQHF. The CDR3 DNA reads as TGTGCCACCAGTGAGCAGCCCCAGCATTTT.

The chain links TRBV7-9 to TRBJ1-3; 11 nucleotides line up with TRBD1. CDR3 length: 18 residues. With 5 bases clipped from V and 3 bases from J, the junction kept 12 bases outside the gene matches. Germline V gene sequence: CDR1 SEHNR, CDR2 FQNEAQ (reference sequence). The CDR3, as DNA: TGTGCCAGCAGCCGAGGACAGGGGGCGCTTGAAGTTGGAAACACCATATATTTT. Encoded protein: CASSRGQGALEVGNTIYF.

The rearrangement joins TRBV4-1 to TRBJ1-2, with a weak D call TRBD1 (5 bases). From germline, CDR1 is MGHRA and CDR2 YSYEKL. This CDR3 comprises 13 residues. V was cut by 4 bases and J by 10 bases, with 16 bases left in between. CDR3 amino acids: CASSRWVTDFYTF. DNA for the CDR3: TGCGCCAGCAGCCGGTGGGTGACAGACTTCTACACCTTC.

V gene TRBV20-1 combines with J gene TRBJ2-7, with unresolved D. Germline V gives CDR1 DFQATT, CDR2 SNEGSKA (reference sequence). Trimming took off 8 bases at V and 6 bases at J, with 14 bases between the two ends. The CDR3 has 11 residues. CDR3 sequence (DNA): TGCAGTTTGTGGCAGAATGGCGAGCAGTACTTC. Translation gives CSLWQNGEQYF.

V usage is TRBV5-5 and J usage is TRBJ1-3; D gene ambiguous. The V gene's germline CDR1 is SGHKS and CDR2 YYEKEE (reference sequence). V lost 2 bases to trimming and J lost 0 bases, with 9 bases between them. The CDR3 consists of 15 residues. The CDR3 is CASSFFSSSGNTIYF. CDR3 nucleotides: TGTGCCAGCAGCTTTTTTTCGAGCTCTGGAAACACCATATATTTT.

The rearrangement joins TRBV9 to TRBJ2-1, with D unclear. The CDR3 is 17 amino acids. V dropped 2 bases and J dropped 0 bases, with 15 bases sitting between them. CDR1 is SGDLS, CDR2 YYNGEE, per germline. The CDR3 nucleotides are TGTGCCAGCAGCGTTACCTGGTCGAGGAGCTCCTACAATGAGCAGTTCTTC. Encoded protein: CASSVTWSRSSYNEQFF.

V usage is TRBV6-6 and J usage is TRBJ1-1; TRBD1 agrees at 7 bases. CDR3 size: 15 residues. Losses at the gene ends were 2 bases for V and 5 bases for J; bases not matched to a gene: 8. Germline CDR1 MNHNY, CDR2 SVGAGI (reference sequence). CDR3 coding DNA: TGTGCCAGCAGTTACCTCGACAGGGCTGGAACTGAAGCTTTCTTT. Translating gives CASSYLDRAGTEAFF.

This clone was observed a handful of times. The chain joins TRBV27 to TRBJ2-1; D gene ambiguous. CDR3 length equals 14 residues. The V and J ends lost 3 bases and 4 bases respectively, with 10 bases between them. Germline assignment: CDR1 MNHEY and CDR2 SMNVEV (reference sequence). CDR3 loop: CASSLAVRYNEQFF. The DNA of the CDR3 is TGTGCCAGCAGTTTGGCGGTGCGTTACAATGAGCAGTTCTTC.

This sequence joins TRBV3-1 (or the pseudogene TRBV3-2) and TRBJ2-1; TRBD2 might be the D (5 bases). Germline V gene lookup returns CDR1 LGHDT and CDR2 YNNKEL (reference sequence). Deletions cut 4 bases from V and 1 base from J, with 11 bases between. CDR3 length: 15 amino acids. The CDR3, as DNA: TGTGCCAGCAGCCTAGACTCGGGATCCTACAATGAGCAGTTCTTC. Translating it yields CASSLDSGSYNEQFF.

This chain joins TRBV6-5 and TRBJ2-7; D call uncertain. CDR3 length equals 16 residues. V lost 3 bases to trimming and J lost 5 bases, with 20 bases between them. Germline assignment: CDR1 MNHEY and CDR2 SVGAGI. The CDR3 DNA follows: TGTGCCAGCAGTTATACCCCTCTGCGGTCCGGAAACGAGCAGTACTTC. Translating gives CASSYTPLRSGNEQYF.

The V and J genes are TRBV7-2 and TRBJ1-3; D not resolved. V shed 1 base and J shed 4 bases, with 8 bases lying between them. The CDR3 runs to 14 residues. Germline loops: CDR1 SGHTA, CDR2 FQGNSA. Here the CDR3 DNA reads TGTGCCAGCAGCTTAGATCTGAGGGGAAACACCATATATTTT. Amino acid sequence: CASSLDLRGNTIYF. Full variable domain (remainder filled in from reference TRBV7-2 and TRBJ1-3): GAGVSQSPSNKVTEKGKDVELRCDPISGHTALYWYRQSLGQGLEFLIYFQGNSAPDKSGLPSDRFSAERTGGSVSTLTIQRTQQEDSAVYLCASSLDLRGNTIYFGEGSWLTVV.

This chain links TRBV9 with TRBJ2-7; D remains unclear. Looked up from germline, CDR1 is SGDLS and CDR2 is YYNGEE. This CDR3 is built from 16 residues. Between the trimmed V and J ends, which lost 0 bases and 5 bases, there was a span of 18 bases. As DNA, the CDR3 is TGTGCCAGCAGCGTAGGTGGAGCTACTAATGTCCACGAGCAGTACTTC. Translation: CASSVGGATNVHEQYF.

The chain combines TRBV7-6 with TRBJ2-3; D ambiguous. V lost 4 bases, J lost 0 bases, and 14 bases lay in between. The CDR3 is 16 amino acids. Germline V gives CDR1 SGHVS, CDR2 FNYEAQ. The CDR3: CASSSAAAPSTDTQYF. The CDR3 bases are TGTGCCAGCAGCTCCGCTGCGGCCCCTAGCACAGATACGCAGTATTTT.

The chain joins TRBV28 to TRBJ1-1, with D perhaps matching TRBD1 (6 bases). The CDR3 has 14 residues. The germline V gene encodes CDR1 MDHEN and CDR2 SYDVKM. Trimming cost V 2 bases and J 6 bases, with 13 bases left between them. The CDR3 region has the DNA TGTGCCAGCAGTTTAGAGACAGGATGGTCTGAAGCTTTCTTT. Amino acids: CASSLETGWSEAFF.

This clone was seen only a few times. The chain has TRBV19 and TRBJ1-6; no firm D call. V lost 7 bases, J lost 9 bases, and 16 bases lay in between. This CDR3 is 14 amino acids long. Germline lookup yields CDR1 LNHDA and CDR2 SQIVND (reference sequence). DNA for the CDR3: TGTGCCAGTACTTCGACGGGTAAACCTTCACCCCTCCACTTT. Protein: CASTSTGKPSPLHF.

V usage is TRBV7-3 and J usage is TRBJ2-1, with a tentative D call TRBD2 (7 bases). Germline CDR1 reads SGHTA; CDR2 reads FQGTGA. The CDR3 extends over 18 amino acids. V was cut by 1 base and J by 2 bases, with 18 bases left in between. Here the CDR3 reads CASSLRLGGGPPYNEQFF. The DNA for the CDR3 is TGTGCCAGCAGCTTAAGACTTGGCGGGGGCCCTCCCTACAATGAGCAGTTCTTC. The variable domain in full, with the rest retrieved from reference TRBV7-3 and TRBJ2-1, is GAGVSQTPSNKVTEKGKYVELRCDPISGHTALYWYRQSLGQGPEFLIYFQGTGAADDSGLPNDRFFAVRPEGSVSTLKIQRTERGDSAVYLCASSLRLGGGPPYNEQFFGPGTRLTVL.

The V gene is TRBV15, the J gene TRBJ1-5, with 7 bases fitting TRBD1. V dropped 0 bases and J dropped 3; count of bases not matched to a gene: 2. This CDR3 is built from 15 residues. Germline CDR1 LNHNV, CDR2 YYDKDF (reference sequence). CDR3 residues: CATSRDRGTNQPQHF. CDR3 DNA sequence: TGTGCCACCAGCAGAGACAGGGGGACCAATCAGCCCCAGCATTTT.

V gene TRBV28 combines with J gene TRBJ2-7; 7 bases are a match to TRBD1. The V and J ends lost 6 bases and 2 bases, in that order; junction bases with no gene match: 7. The CDR3 has 14 residues. The V gene's germline CDR1 is MDHEN and CDR2 SYDVKM. The CDR3 protein is CASSRLDRAYEQYF. The CDR3 DNA reads as TGTGCCAGCAGCCGTCTTGACAGGGCCTACGAGCAGTACTTC.

This clone appeared once. V gene TRBV2 combines with J gene TRBJ2-7, with 9 bases identical to TRBD1. Trimming at V came to 6 bases and at J to 3 bases, leaving 15 bases not matched to a gene. In germline, CDR1 is SNHLY, CDR2 FYNNEI. The CDR3 loop spans 17 amino acids. CDR3: CASSRSLYGTGNYEQYF. CDR3 DNA: TGTGCCAGCAGCCGCTCCTTGTACGGGACAGGGAACTACGAGCAGTACTTC.

V usage is TRBV7-2 and J usage is TRBJ2-1; D might be TRBD1 (6 bases). Germline CDR1 SGHTA, CDR2 FQGNSA. This CDR3 spans 14 amino acids. V was cut by 1 base and J by 8 bases, with 12 bases left in between. The CDR3 loop is CASSLGKQGYEQFF. The CDR3 DNA sequence: TGTGCCAGCAGCTTAGGAAAGCAGGGGTATGAGCAGTTCTTC.

This chain uses TRBV6-6 with TRBJ2-7, with D perhaps matching TRBD1 (5 bases). The CDR3 extends over 15 amino acids. CDR1 is MNHNY and CDR2 is SVGAGI in the germline V gene (reference sequence). V was clipped by 6 bases and J by 5 bases, with 20 bases between them. The CDR3 DNA follows: TGTGCCAGCAGCCGTTCTTCAGCAGGGCGCGACGAGCAGTACTTC. Translation: CASSRSSAGRDEQYF.